This T cell receptor (beta chain) was retrieved from a study of cytomegalovirus exposure and HLA in healthy donors. In the case of this clone: Antigen: not known.

Study-wide results and limits: The authors later linked a missense DCLRE1C variant to TCR beta V- and J-gene trimming. A previous analysis found most TCR beta V segments productive roughly 87% or roughly 30% of the time. Follow-up analysis found HLA locus-dependent TCR association rates, highest for DRB1 and lowest for HLA-C.

Trimming stripped 11 bases from V and 0 bases from J, with 17 bases between. The CDR3 consists of 15 residues. Germline V CDR1 and CDR2: WSHSY, SAAADI. PCR employed 60 Vbeta and 13 Jbeta primers. Measured with immunoSEQ multiplex PCR; TCRdb has only the in-frame clones, and not every one. The sample has 150,000 to 200,000 clones, roughly 86% seen once; the top ten hold around 4.9%. The rearrangement uses TRBV10-2 and TRBJ1-3; possible D gene TRBD1, 6 bases. The sequencing sample was made of PBMCs. The TCR sequence derives from a girl between 10 and 17 years old in good health and CMV-seropositive. The CDR3: CAGEGGSGSGNTIYF. In nucleotides, the CDR3 is TGCGCCGGGGAAGGGGGATCCGGCTCTGGAAACACCATATATTTT.